Shown below are 14 T cell receptor beta chains from a single sample sequenced in a study of cytomegalovirus exposure and HLA in healthy donors. Vbeta (60) and Jbeta (13) primers were used in the PCR. Repertoires were generated with immunoSEQ multiplex PCR, while TCRdb's copy carries only in-frame clones and drops some. The sample records under 200,000 clones, around 72% being singletons. The sample consisted of PBMCs. These receptors came from a man between 18 and 29 years old in good health and CMV-seronegative.

This clone occurred a few times. The rearrangement links TRBV21-1 to TRBJ2-7; the tabulated D call, TRBD1, remains unverified against the DNA. TRBV21-1 represents a pseudogene. There are 14 residues in the CDR3. CDR3 in amino acids: CASSKRRQGHEQYF. In DNA, the CDR3 is TGTGCCAGCAGCAAAAGGCGGCAGGGCCACGAGCAGTACTTC.

The rearrangement links TRBV6-5 to TRBJ2-1, with a tentative D call TRBD2 (5 bases). The V end lost 2 bases, the J end lost 5 bases, and 10 bases lay between the germline ends. Germline V CDR1 and CDR2: MNHEY, SVGAGI. This CDR3 comprises 14 residues. The chain's CDR3 is CASSYREWDNEQFF. For the CDR3, the DNA is TGTGCCAGCAGTTACAGGGAGTGGGACAATGAGCAGTTCTTC.

CDR3 nucleotide sequence: TGCGCCAGCAGCCAAGATCCTAGCTCTGGAAACACCATATATTTT. It translates to CASSQDPSSGNTIYF. The chain couples TRBV4-3 to TRBJ1-3; D remains ambiguous. This CDR3 has 15 residues. Trimming pared 0 bases from V and 0 bases from J, leaving 6 bases between. Germline V gene lookup returns CDR1 LGHNA and CDR2 YSLEER.

The chain uses TRBV19 and TRBJ2-2; 8 nucleotides agree with TRBD1. The germline V gene has CDR1 LNHDA and CDR2 SQIVND (reference sequence). This CDR3 spans 15 amino acids. Germline trimming cut 4 bases from V and 2 bases from J; bases unmatched to any gene: 3. DNA of the CDR3: TGTGCCAGTAGTAACAGGGGGTTCAACACCGGGGAGCTGTTTTTT. It codes for CASSNRGFNTGELFF. The variable domain in full, with the rest retrieved from reference TRBV19 and TRBJ2-2, is DGGITQSPKYLFRKEGQNVTLSCEQNLNHDAMYWYRQDPGQGLRLIYYSQIVNDFQKGDIAEGYSVSREKKESFPLTVTSAQKNPTAFYLCASSNRGFNTGELFFGEGSRLTVL.

This chain links TRBV6-1 with TRBJ2-5, with TRBD1 matching 10 bases. The DNA matches TRBJ2-7 better at its end, which makes the J call doubtful. The CDR3 is 16 residues long. The germline V gene has CDR1 MNHNS and CDR2 SASEGT. The CDR3 here is CASSEPGTGDSYEQYF. The CDR3 DNA follows: TGTGCCAGCAGTGAACCAGGGACAGGGGACTCCTACGAGCAGTACTTC.

A note on this clone: One junction end disagrees with the germline gene, perhaps due to a read error. As DNA, the CDR3 is TGTGCCAGCAGCCCAGCGGTTTGGGACTCCCATAATTCACCCCTCCACTTT. Encoded protein: CASSPAVWDSHNSPLHF. The chain recombines TRBV7-9 with TRBJ1-6; D is perhaps TRBD1 (5 bases). Germline CDR1 is SEHNR and CDR2 is FQNEAQ (reference sequence). The CDR3 contains 17 residues.

The J gene is TRBJ2-1, the V gene TRBV18; the D gene is possibly TRBD2 (6 bases). Between the trimmed V and J ends, which lost 2 bases and 12 bases, there was a span of 17 bases. Looked up from germline, CDR1 is KGHSH and CDR2 is LQKENI. The CDR3 consists of 14 residues. As DNA, the CDR3 is TGTGCCAGCTCACCAGGGTCCATGGCGGGGAGGCAGTTCTTC. The encoded protein is CASSPGSMAGRQFF.

The chain carries TRBV11-2 and TRBJ2-7; possible D gene TRBD1, 6 bases. The CDR3 covers 14 residues. CDR1 and CDR2 (germline): SGHAT, FQNNGV. V lost 5 bases, J lost 4 bases, and 15 bases lay in between. CDR3 in DNA: TGTGCCAGCAGCCCCCTGAGAGGGGGATACGAGCAGTACTTC. Protein: CASSPLRGGYEQYF.

The rearrangement links TRBV7-2 to TRBJ2-1, with TRBD1 identical over 8 bases. The CDR3 spans 15 residues. The V gene end was trimmed by 8 bases and the J gene end by 2 bases; junction bases not matched to a gene: 8. The germline V gene encodes CDR1 SGHTA and CDR2 FQGNSA. The CDR3 DNA sequence: TGTGCCAGCCCCCCGCCAGGGGGCCCCTACAATGAGCAGTTCTTC. Translation gives CASPPPGGPYNEQFF.

This clone was detected a few times. The chain links TRBV2 to TRBJ2-3; 11 positions match TRBD2. The CDR3 runs to 15 residues. Looked up from germline, CDR1 is SNHLY and CDR2 is FYNNEI. Unmatched junction bases numbered 9, after V lost 5 bases and J lost 8 bases. The CDR3 bases are TGTGCCAGCAGTTCAGTAGCGGGAGGGACCGGTACGCAGTATTTT. Translated: CASSSVAGGTGTQYF.

V and J are TRBV7-9 and TRBJ1-1, with D perhaps matching TRBD1 (6 bases). Trimming stripped 2 bases from V and 1 base from J, with 14 bases between. Germline loops: CDR1 SEHNR, CDR2 FQNEAQ (reference sequence). CDR3 length: 16 amino acids. CDR3 in DNA: TGTGCCAGCAGCTTACCCCTAGGACAGACGAACACTGAAGCTTTCTTT. Protein product: CASSLPLGQTNTEAFF.

The chain uses TRBV7-9 and TRBJ1-3; a possible D gene is TRBD1 (6 bases). This CDR3 is built from 16 residues. The V gene lost 4 bases and the J gene lost 4 bases, with 17 bases spanning the gap. Per the germline V gene, CDR1 is SEHNR and CDR2 is FQNEAQ (reference sequence). For the CDR3, the DNA is TGTGCCAGCAGCTCGCGACAGGAGGCTTACGGAAACACCATATATTTT. Its protein product is CASSSRQEAYGNTIYF.

The chain uses TRBV10-3 and TRBJ2-7, with D possibly being TRBD2 (5 bases). CDR1 is ENHRY, CDR2 SYGVKD, per germline. This CDR3 contains 15 residues. Trimming cost V 6 bases and J 2 bases, with 17 bases left between them. The CDR3 DNA reads as TGTGCCATCAGCGGCCAAGGGAGCGGAGCCTACGAGCAGTACTTC. Encoded protein: CAISGQGSGAYEQYF.

The chain couples TRBV5-1 to TRBJ1-5; D call uncertain. V lost 7 bases, J lost 5 bases, and 16 bases lay in between. The CDR3 consists of 14 residues. Germline V lookup: CDR1 SGHRS, CDR2 YFSETQ. CDR3 residues: CASSEGGQDQPQHF. In DNA, the CDR3 is TGCGCCAGCTCCGAGGGAGGGCAGGATCAGCCCCAGCATTTT.